At least ten counts were recorded for the clone carrying this TCR beta chain. This sample is part of a study of T cells in Graves' hyperthyroidism and ophthalmopathy. Each diagnosis drew on symptoms, thyroxine, TRAb, thyroid ultrasound and orbital computed tomography findings. Fresh peripheral blood, 10 ml, yielded the PBMCs. Amplification targeted TCR beta CDR3 regions from RNA transcripts. TCR CDR3 underwent first-round RT-PCR with the HTBI primer set. Using its own MiXCR run on the multiplex PCR reads, TCRdb lists one record per CDR3 protein. The sample has under 350,000 distinct CDR3 sequences; about 18% are singletons. The CDR3 runs to 14 residues. Trimming removed 3 bases from V and 1 base from J, with 10 bases in between. From germline, CDR1 is MDHEN and CDR2 SYDVKM.

V is TRBV28 and J is TRBJ2-7; perhaps TRBD1 as D (5 bases). Material: blood. The origin of this receptor is a woman aged 55-70 years with Graves' ophthalmopathy. This chain's CDR3 is CASSFPAGSYEQYF. The CDR3 DNA follows: TGTGCCAGCAGTTTCCCGGCAGGGTCCTACGAGCAGTACTTC.